This T cell receptor (beta chain) derives from a study of T cell responses to AZD1222 COVID-19 vaccine. Profiling relied on immunoSEQ multiplex PCR, and the TCRdb table lists in-frame clones only, not all of them. The sample contains 100,000 to 150,000 clones, around 83% of which appear only once. This clone was found once. The CDR3 length is 14 residues. Between the trimmed V and J ends, which lost 0 bases and 1 base, there was a span of 6 bases. Germline assignment: CDR1 MNHNY and CDR2 SVGAGI (reference sequence). This sequence joins TRBV6-6 and TRBJ2-5; unclear D gene. This material consisted of peripheral blood, taken on day 0 of AZD1222 vaccination. This clonotype was sampled from an adult in good health. CDR3 nucleotide sequence: TGTGCCAGCAGTTACTCGATAGTCCAAGAGACCCAGTACTTC. This encodes CASSYSIVQETQYF.